This section outlines one T cell receptor beta chain sequence together with its context. It has no known antigen specificity. One base away there is no much larger clone; base qualities are not given. The data were taken from a study of post-analysis software for immune sequencing data (dated by TCRdb to the mid-2010s). For the study in its entirety: Recorded disease courses included relapsing-remitting, secondary progressive and progressive-relapsing multiple sclerosis, with some patients lacking subtype annotation. The patient repertoires were compared against about a dozen previously published healthy control repertoires obtained from donors aged roughly 6 to 25 years. A subset of samples was prepared in parallel using single-end sample barcoding, then pooled and co-amplified after Illumina adapter ligation.

Broader findings and caveats from the paper: The multiple sclerosis patient group was slightly younger than the control group. Direct clustering with F measure revealed strong co-clustering of samples prepared in the same batch, which led to a batch-effect correction. Multiple sclerosis patients had significantly lower normalized Chao1 diversity than controls, a result that suggests substantial peripheral T-cell clonal expansion.

The method behind the library was PCR. For sequencing, an Illumina HiSeq 2500 was employed. Unique molecular identifiers were incorporated into TCR beta cDNA libraries to reduce PCR and sequencing biases. Every 1 to 10 million input T cells yielded approximately 500,000 cDNA molecules, meaning each molecule approximated one T cell. Patient libraries were prepared and sequenced with the same protocol used for the earlier healthy control dataset. Within a given batch, samples were prepared together, multiplexed and sequenced on the same HiSeq lane. Regarding the original processing steps: Raw barcoded reads were processed with MIGEC, discarding single-read molecular identifier groups before consensus assembly and CDR3 extraction. Clonotype tables were post-analysed with VDJtools, normalizing diversity by down-sampling all datasets to the smallest sample size. In repertoire overlap clustering, CDR3 amino acid sequences, but not nucleotide sequences, were matched to correct batch-related cross-sample contamination. TCRdb trimmed the raw reads at Q25, called clones with MiXCR and kept productive beta chains. Entries that share a CDR3 protein sequence are merged under the most common genes and DNA. TCRdb's processing, not the authors' own work, is the source of the V and J calls. The table for this sample lists about 400,000 distinct CDR3 sequences; about a third of them were counted only once. Of the sample, about an eighth is held by the ten largest clones.

To demonstrate the VDJtools post-analysis software, TCR beta repertoires were profiled from the peripheral blood of about 13 young patients with multiple sclerosis. The multiple sclerosis patients were children and adolescents between roughly 6 and 15 years of age. The sample comprised blood. The clonotype comes from a girl between 10 and 17 years old with multiple sclerosis.

The CDR3 reads as follows: CASSYPGQSTDTQYF. The DNA sequence reads TGTGCCAGCAGTTACCCGGGACAGTCCACAGATACGCAGTATTTT. The chain is encoded by TRBV6-6 joined to TRBJ2-3; 7 bases in between match TRBD1. V is trimmed back by 2 bases and J by 2 bases, and the junction contains 4 bases that no gene match accounts for. The CDR3 measures 15 amino acids from cysteine to phenylalanine. Left in the record is the CDR3 DNA by itself, 45 bases read in frame from the first base. CDR1 and CDR2 (MNHNY, SVGAGI) derive from the germline V gene (reference sequence).